The entry below gives a single T cell receptor beta chain sequence along with its context. CDR3 length equals 13 residues. CDR1 and CDR2 from the germline V gene are SQVTM and ANQGSEA. Deletions cut 1 base from V and 0 bases from J, with 7 bases between. The sample comes from a study of blood T cell repertoires in COVID-19. Study-level information: The United States, Italy and Spain provided the acute and convalescent COVID-19 samples. The analysed material was cDNA or gDNA that came from T cells, B-cell-depleted T cells, or PBMCs.

Authors' analysis steps: Reference gene primer amplification gave estimated nucleated cell counts. Data came from immunoSEQ multiplex PCR; TCRdb stores just in-frame clones and leaves some out. Clonal size and the V and J genes are those of that table, whereas D and trimming came from the DNA. The sample lists 90,000 to 120,000 clones, roughly 84% occurring once. This chain connects TRBV29-1 to TRBJ2-7; D unresolved. This clonotype originated in a human donor in a cohort sampled during active COVID-19. The specimen was peripheral blood. This chain's CDR3 is CSVEVQNSYEQYF. The CDR3 bases are TGCAGCGTTGAAGTACAGAACTCCTACGAGCAGTACTTC.